This entry features one T cell receptor beta chain sequence. Germline V lookup: CDR1 MNHEY, CDR2 SMNVEV (reference sequence). The CDR3 spans 18 residues. Trimming shortened V by 4 bases and J by 0 bases, and 16 bases separated the two germline ends. The data belong to a study of blood T cell repertoires in COVID-19. Assay: immunoSEQ multiplex PCR; the TCRdb copy retains only in-frame clones and omits some. The data hold approximately 150,000 clones, with approximately 84% observed a single time. The TCR was taken from a human donor with acute COVID-19. The donor label of this sample is uncertain. This chain connects TRBV27 to TRBJ1-6, with a weak D call TRBD1 (5 bases). Sequencing used PBMCs or T cells enriched from blood (not recorded which). The CDR3 DNA is TGTGCCAGCAGTTCCTATCGGGGGGTGAGCTCCTATAATTCACCCCTCCACTTT. Amino acid sequence: CASSSYRGVSSYNSPLHF.